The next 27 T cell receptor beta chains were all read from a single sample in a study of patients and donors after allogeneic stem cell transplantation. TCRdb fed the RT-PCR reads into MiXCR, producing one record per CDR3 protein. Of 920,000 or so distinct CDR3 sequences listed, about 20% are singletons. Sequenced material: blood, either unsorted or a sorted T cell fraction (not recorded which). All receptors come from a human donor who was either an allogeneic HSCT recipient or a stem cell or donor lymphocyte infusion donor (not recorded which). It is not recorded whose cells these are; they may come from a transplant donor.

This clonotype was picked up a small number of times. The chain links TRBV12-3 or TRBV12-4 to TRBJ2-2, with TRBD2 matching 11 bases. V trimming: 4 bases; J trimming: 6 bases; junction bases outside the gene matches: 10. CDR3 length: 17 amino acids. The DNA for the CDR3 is TGTGCCAGCAGTTCGACCCTAGCGGGAGGCAACGCCGGGGAGCTGTTTTTT. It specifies CASSSTLAGGNAGELFF.

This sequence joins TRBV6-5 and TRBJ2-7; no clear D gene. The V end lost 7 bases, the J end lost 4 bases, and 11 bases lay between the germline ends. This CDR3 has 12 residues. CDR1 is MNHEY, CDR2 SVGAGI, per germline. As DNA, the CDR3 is TGTGCCAGCATGGATTCACCTTACGAGCAGTACTTC. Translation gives CASMDSPYEQYF.

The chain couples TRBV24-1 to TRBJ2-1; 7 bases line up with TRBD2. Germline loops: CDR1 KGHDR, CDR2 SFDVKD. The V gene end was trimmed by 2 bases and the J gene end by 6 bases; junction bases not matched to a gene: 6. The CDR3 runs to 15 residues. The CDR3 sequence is CATSDSLTSRNEQFF. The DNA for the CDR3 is TGTGCCACCAGTGATTCTTTGACTAGCCGCAATGAGCAGTTCTTC.

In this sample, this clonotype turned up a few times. The CDR3 DNA follows: TGCGCCAGCAGCTTGGTCCCAGAAGGCGATGAGCAGTTCTTC. This translates into CASSLVPEGDEQFF. The rearrangement joins TRBV5-1 to TRBJ2-1, with D uncertain. V lost 0 bases, J lost 8 bases, and 12 bases lay in between. The CDR3 is 14 amino acids. Germline V CDR1 and CDR2: SGHRS, YFSETQ.

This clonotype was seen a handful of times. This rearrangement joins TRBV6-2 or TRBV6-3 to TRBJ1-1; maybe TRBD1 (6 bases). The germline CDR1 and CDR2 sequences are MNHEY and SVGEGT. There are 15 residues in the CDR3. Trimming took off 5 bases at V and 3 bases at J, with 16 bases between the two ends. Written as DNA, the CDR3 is TGTGCCAGCAGTCATAGAGGGAAGGGGGACACTGAAGCTTTCTTT. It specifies CASSHRGKGDTEAFF.

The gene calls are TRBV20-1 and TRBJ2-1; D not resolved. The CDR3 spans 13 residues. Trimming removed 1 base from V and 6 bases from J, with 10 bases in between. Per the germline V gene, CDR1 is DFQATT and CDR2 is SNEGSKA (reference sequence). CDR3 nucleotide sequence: TGCAGTGCTAGAGCCGCCCGTCTCAATGAGCAGTTCTTC. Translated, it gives CSARAARLNEQFF.

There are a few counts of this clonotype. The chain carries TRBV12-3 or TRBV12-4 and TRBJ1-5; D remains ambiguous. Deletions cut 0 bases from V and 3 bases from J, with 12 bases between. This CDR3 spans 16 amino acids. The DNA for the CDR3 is TGTGCCAGCAGTTTAGCGATCGGCGGTTTCAATCAGCCCCAGCATTTT. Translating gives CASSLAIGGFNQPQHF.

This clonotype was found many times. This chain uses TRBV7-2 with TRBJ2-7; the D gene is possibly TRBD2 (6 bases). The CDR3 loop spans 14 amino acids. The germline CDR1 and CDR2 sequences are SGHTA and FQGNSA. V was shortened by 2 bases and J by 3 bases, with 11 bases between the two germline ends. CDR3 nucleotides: TGTGCCAGCAGCTTAAGCGGACTAAGCTACGAGCAGTACTTC. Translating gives CASSLSGLSYEQYF.

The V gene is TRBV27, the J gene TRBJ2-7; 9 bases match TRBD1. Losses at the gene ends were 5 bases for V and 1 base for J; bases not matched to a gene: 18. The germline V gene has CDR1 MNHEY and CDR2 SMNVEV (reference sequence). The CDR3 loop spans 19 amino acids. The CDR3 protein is CASSPNPRAQGAHSYEQYF. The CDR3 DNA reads TGTGCCAGCAGTCCTAACCCCCGGGCACAGGGGGCGCATTCCTACGAGCAGTACTTC.

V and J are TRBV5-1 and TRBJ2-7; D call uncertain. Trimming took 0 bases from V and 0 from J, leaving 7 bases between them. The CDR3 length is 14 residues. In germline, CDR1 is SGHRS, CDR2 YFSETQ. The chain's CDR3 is CASSLATYSYEQYF. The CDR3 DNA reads TGCGCCAGCAGCTTGGCGACTTACTCCTACGAGCAGTACTTC.

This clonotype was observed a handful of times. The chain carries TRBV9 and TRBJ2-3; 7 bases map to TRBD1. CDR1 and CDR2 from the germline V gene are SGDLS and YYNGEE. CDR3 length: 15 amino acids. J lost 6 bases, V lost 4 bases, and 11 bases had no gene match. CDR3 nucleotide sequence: TGTGCCAGCAGCCCCCGTACAGGGGTATCGGATACGCAGTATTTT. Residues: CASSPRTGVSDTQYF.

The CDR3 loop reads CSAVWDGSYEQYF. The DNA of the CDR3 is TGCAGCGCCGTTTGGGACGGCTCCTACGAGCAGTACTTC. The chain uses TRBV29-1 and TRBJ2-7; the D gene could be TRBD1 or TRBD2 (5 bases each). V dropped 7 bases and J dropped 0 bases, with 13 bases sitting between them. The CDR3 runs 13 residues. Looked up from germline, CDR1 is SQVTM and CDR2 is ANQGSEA.

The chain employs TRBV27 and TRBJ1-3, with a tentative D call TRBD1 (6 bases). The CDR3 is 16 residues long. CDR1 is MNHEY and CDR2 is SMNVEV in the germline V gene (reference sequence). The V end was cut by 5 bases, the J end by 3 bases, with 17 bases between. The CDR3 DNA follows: TGTGCCAGCAGTAGGGGAGGGGGGCTGGATGGAAACACCATATATTTT. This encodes CASSRGGGLDGNTIYF.

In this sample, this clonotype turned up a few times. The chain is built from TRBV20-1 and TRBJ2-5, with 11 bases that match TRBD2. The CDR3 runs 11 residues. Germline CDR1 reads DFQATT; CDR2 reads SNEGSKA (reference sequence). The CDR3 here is CTLAGDETQYF. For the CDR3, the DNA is TGCACACTAGCGGGGGATGAGACCCAGTACTTC.

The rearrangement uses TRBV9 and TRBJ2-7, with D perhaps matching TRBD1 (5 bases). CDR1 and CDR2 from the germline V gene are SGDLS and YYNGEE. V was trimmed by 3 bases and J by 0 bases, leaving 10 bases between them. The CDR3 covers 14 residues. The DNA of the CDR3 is TGTGCCAGCAGCGCACAGGTGAACTCCTACGAGCAGTACTTC. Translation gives CASSAQVNSYEQYF.

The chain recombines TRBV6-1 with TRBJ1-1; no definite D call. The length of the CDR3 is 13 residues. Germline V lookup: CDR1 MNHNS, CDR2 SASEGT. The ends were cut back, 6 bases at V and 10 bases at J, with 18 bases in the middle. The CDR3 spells CASSPVGPFGAFF. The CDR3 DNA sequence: TGTGCCAGCAGCCCAGTGGGCCCATTCGGAGCTTTCTTT.

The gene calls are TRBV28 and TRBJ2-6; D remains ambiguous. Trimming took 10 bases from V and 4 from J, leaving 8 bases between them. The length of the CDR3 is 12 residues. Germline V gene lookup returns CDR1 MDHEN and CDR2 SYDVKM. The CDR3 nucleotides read TGTGCCACCTCCCTGGGGGCCAACGTCCTGACTTTC. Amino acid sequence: CATSLGANVLTF.

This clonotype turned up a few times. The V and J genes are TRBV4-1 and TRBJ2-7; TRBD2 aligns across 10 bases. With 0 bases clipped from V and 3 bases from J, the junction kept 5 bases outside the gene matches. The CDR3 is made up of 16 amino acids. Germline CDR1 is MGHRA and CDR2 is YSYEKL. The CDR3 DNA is TGCGCCAGCAGCCAAGATCGGGCTAGCGGGAGCTACGAGCAGTACTTC. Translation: CASSQDRASGSYEQYF.

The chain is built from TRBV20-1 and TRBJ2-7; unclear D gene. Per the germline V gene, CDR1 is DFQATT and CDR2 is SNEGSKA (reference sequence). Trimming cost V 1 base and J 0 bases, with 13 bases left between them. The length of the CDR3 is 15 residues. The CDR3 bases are TGCAGTGCTAGAGTTTATACAGCTAACTCCTACGAGCAGTACTTC. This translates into CSARVYTANSYEQYF.

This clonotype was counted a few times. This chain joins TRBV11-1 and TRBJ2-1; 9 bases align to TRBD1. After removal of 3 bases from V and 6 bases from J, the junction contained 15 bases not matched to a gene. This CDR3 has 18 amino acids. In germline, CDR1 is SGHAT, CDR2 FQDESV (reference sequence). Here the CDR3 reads CASSFELGTGNLPNEQFF. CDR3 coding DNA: TGTGCCAGCAGCTTTGAGCTCGGGACAGGGAATCTTCCCAATGAGCAGTTCTTC.

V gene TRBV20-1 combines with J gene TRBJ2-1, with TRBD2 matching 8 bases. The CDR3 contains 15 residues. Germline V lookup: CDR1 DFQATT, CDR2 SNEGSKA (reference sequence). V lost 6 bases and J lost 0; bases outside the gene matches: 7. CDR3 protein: CSAFREGRSYNEQFF. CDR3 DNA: TGCAGTGCATTTCGGGAGGGGCGCTCCTACAATGAGCAGTTCTTC.

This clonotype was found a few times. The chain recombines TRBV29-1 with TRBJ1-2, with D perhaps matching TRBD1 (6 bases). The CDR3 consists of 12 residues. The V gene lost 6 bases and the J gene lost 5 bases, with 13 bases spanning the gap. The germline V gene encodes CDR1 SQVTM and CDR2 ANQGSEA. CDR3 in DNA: TGCAGCGTCCAAACAGGGATTTATGGCTACACCTTC. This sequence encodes CSVQTGIYGYTF.

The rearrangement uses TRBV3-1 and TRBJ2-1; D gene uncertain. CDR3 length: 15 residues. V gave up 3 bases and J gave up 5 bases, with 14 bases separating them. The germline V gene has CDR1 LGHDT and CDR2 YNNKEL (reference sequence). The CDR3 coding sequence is TGTGCCAGCAGCCATTTTGGGCGGACCGACAATGAGCAGTTCTTC. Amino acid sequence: CASSHFGRTDNEQFF.

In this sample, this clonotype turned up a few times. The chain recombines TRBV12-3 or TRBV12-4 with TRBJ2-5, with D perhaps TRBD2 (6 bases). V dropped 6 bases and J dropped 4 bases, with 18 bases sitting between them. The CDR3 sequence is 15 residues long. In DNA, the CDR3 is TGTGCCAGCAGCGCGGGGCTTGCGGCTGGAGAGACCCAGTACTTC. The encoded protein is CASSAGLAAGETQYF.

CDR3 sequence reads: CASSPGEGGTYEQYF. CDR3 nucleotides: TGTGCCAGCTCACCAGGTGAGGGGGGTACCTACGAGCAGTACTTC. The rearrangement uses TRBV18 and TRBJ2-7; D could derive from TRBD1 or TRBD2 (6 bases each). V gave up 2 bases and J gave up 2 bases, with 13 bases separating them. The CDR3 runs to 15 residues. Germline lookup yields CDR1 KGHSH and CDR2 LQKENI.

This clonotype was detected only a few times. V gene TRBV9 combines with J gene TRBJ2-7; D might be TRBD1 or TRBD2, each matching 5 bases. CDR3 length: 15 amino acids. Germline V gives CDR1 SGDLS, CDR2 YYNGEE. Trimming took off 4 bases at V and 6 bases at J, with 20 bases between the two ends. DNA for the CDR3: TGTGCCAGCAGCCCCCGGGACGGGCGGATTCTCGAGCAGTACTTC. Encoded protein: CASSPRDGRILEQYF.

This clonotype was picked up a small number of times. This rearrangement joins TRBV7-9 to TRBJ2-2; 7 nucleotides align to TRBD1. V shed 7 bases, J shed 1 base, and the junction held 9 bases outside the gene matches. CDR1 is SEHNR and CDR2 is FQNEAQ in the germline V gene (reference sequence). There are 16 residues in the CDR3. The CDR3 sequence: CASTWGQQLNTGELFF. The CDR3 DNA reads TGTGCCAGCACCTGGGGACAGCAATTGAACACCGGGGAGCTGTTTTTT. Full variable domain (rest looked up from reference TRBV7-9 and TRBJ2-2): DTGVSQNPRHKITKRGQNVTFRCDPISEHNRLYWYRQTLGQGPEFLTYFQNEAQLEKSRLLSDRFSAERPKGSFSTLEIQRTEQGDSAMYLCASTWGQQLNTGELFFGEGSRLTVL.